The 30 T cell receptor beta chains listed next were all sequenced from one sample in a study of naive and memory T cell subsets. An oligonucleotide containing a UMI was ligated to the 3' end of TCR cDNA. The SP2 primer and nested alpha and beta constant region primers amplified ligated cDNA in four rounds. TCRdb re-derived calls from the 5' RACE reads in MiXCR, one entry per CDR3 protein. This repertoire shows roughly 62,000 distinct CDR3 sequences, approximately 8% found once; its top ten account for less than 20%. All receptors come from a female donor in good health.

This clonotype was seen repeatedly, ten times or more. This rearrangement joins TRBV20-1 to TRBJ1-5; no clear D gene. CDR3 length equals 12 residues. Germline lookup yields CDR1 DFQATT and CDR2 SNEGSKA (reference sequence). The V gene lost 6 bases and the J gene lost 11 bases, with 17 bases spanning the gap. The CDR3 region is CSASGHKGSQHF. CDR3 DNA sequence: TGCAGTGCCAGTGGTCACAAGGGTTCCCAGCATTTT.

The chain links TRBV20-1 to TRBJ2-3; D unclear. Trimming cost V 0 bases and J 0 bases, with 13 bases left between them. Per germline, CDR1 DFQATT and CDR2 SNEGSKA (reference sequence). This CDR3 is 16 amino acids long. The CDR3 DNA is TGCAGTGCTAGAGATCCGGCCAGACCTAGCACAGATACGCAGTATTTT. Its translation is CSARDPARPSTDTQYF.

There are a few counts of this clonotype. The chain links TRBV6-1 to TRBJ2-7; 8 bases map to TRBD1. V lost 2 bases and J lost 2; bases outside the gene matches: 5. This CDR3 is built from 15 residues. Germline V lookup: CDR1 MNHNS, CDR2 SASEGT. In nucleotides, the CDR3 is TGTGCCAGCAGTGAATGGGACAGGAGTGCCTACGAGCAGTACTTC. Its protein is CASSEWDRSAYEQYF.

This clonotype was counted only a few times. The rearrangement links TRBV9 to TRBJ2-7; D may be TRBD1 or TRBD2 (5 bases each). Germline CDR1 and CDR2: SGDLS and YYNGEE. V lost 4 bases and J 2 bases, leaving 13 bases between the germline ends. The CDR3 length is 14 residues. The CDR3 coding sequence is TGTGCCAGCAGCTATAACGGGGCCACCTACGAGCAGTACTTC. This encodes CASSYNGATYEQYF.

The rearrangement joins TRBV7-2 to TRBJ2-7, with D possibly TRBD1 on 6 matching bases. Germline lookup yields CDR1 SGHTA and CDR2 FQGNSA. V gave up 4 bases and J gave up 2 bases, with 12 bases separating them. The CDR3 sequence is 14 residues long. CDR3 in amino acids: CASSSNREAYEQYF. In nucleotides, the CDR3 is TGTGCCAGCAGCTCCAACAGGGAAGCCTACGAGCAGTACTTC.

V usage is TRBV13 and J usage is TRBJ2-4; D perhaps matches TRBD1 (7 bases). The CDR3 consists of 16 residues. Trimming stripped 3 bases from V and 7 bases from J, with 19 bases between. Per the germline V gene, CDR1 is PRHDT and CDR2 is FYEKMQ (reference sequence). The CDR3 sequence: CASSFLPEGAQNIQYF. CDR3 bases: TGTGCCAGCAGCTTCCTCCCGGAGGGGGCTCAGAACATTCAGTACTTC. The full variable domain, in which reference TRBV13 and TRBJ2-4 provide the parts outside the CDR3, is AAGVIQSPRHLIKEKRETATLKCYPIPRHDTVYWYQQGPGQDPQFLISFYEKMQSDKGSIPDRFSAQQFSDYHSELNMSSLELGDSALYFCASSFLPEGAQNIQYFGAGTRLSVL.

The chain links TRBV3-1 to TRBJ1-3; D is ambiguous. V dropped 1 base and J dropped 0 bases, with 7 bases sitting between them. The germline gives CDR1 LGHDT, CDR2 YNNKEL (reference sequence). This CDR3 has 15 residues. CDR3: CASSQAAFSGNTIYF. DNA of the CDR3: TGTGCCAGCAGCCAAGCAGCTTTCTCTGGAAACACCATATATTTT. Supplemented by reference TRBV3-1 and TRBJ1-3, the full variable domain reads DTAVSQTPKYLVTQMGNDKSIKCEQNLGHDTMYWYKQDSKKFLKIMFSYNNKELIINETVPNRFSPKSPDKAHLNLHINSLELGDSAVYFCASSQAAFSGNTIYFGEGSWLTVV.

This CDR3 is CASSFTEQYF. The CDR3 DNA is TGTGCCAGCAGTTTTACCGAGCAGTACTTC. This chain joins TRBV12-3 or TRBV12-4 and TRBJ2-7; D is undetermined. Between the trimmed V and J ends, which lost 3 bases and 6 bases, there was a span of 3 bases. This CDR3 comprises 10 residues.

This chain uses TRBV4-2 with TRBJ2-5; a possible D gene is TRBD1 (5 bases). The germline V gene has CDR1 LGHNA and CDR2 YNFKEQ. The CDR3 extends over 15 amino acids. V was pared by 0 bases and J by 4 bases, with 12 bases between. The CDR3 loop is CASSQDMGRGETQYF. Written as DNA, the CDR3 is TGTGCCAGCAGCCAAGATATGGGGCGAGGAGAGACCCAGTACTTC.

In its sample, this clonotype was seen many times. The chain carries TRBV27 and TRBJ1-1; no clear D. CDR3 length equals 15 residues. The germline gives CDR1 MNHEY, CDR2 SMNVEV (reference sequence). Trimming took off 3 bases at V and 0 bases at J, with 11 bases between the two ends. CDR3 sequence: CASSLQSRVNTEAFF. DNA for the CDR3: TGTGCCAGCAGTTTGCAGTCCCGCGTGAACACTGAAGCTTTCTTT.

The table lists this clonotype with a few counts. The chain joins TRBV28 to TRBJ1-6; D gene ambiguous. The CDR3 is 14 residues long. The V gene's germline CDR1 is MDHEN and CDR2 SYDVKM. V was clipped by 6 bases and J by 5 bases, with 11 bases between them. Here the CDR3 DNA reads TGTGCCAGCAGCAAAGGACGGAATAATTCACCCCTCCACTTT. Its protein is CASSKGRNNSPLHF.

In its sample, this clonotype was seen many times. V gene TRBV7-2 combines with J gene TRBJ1-4; a possible D gene is TRBD1 (5 bases). Germline CDR1 is SGHTA and CDR2 is FQGNSA. The V and J ends lost 5 bases and 7 bases respectively, with 17 bases between them. The CDR3 extends over 15 amino acids. CDR3: CASSRTGTWGEKLFF. CDR3 DNA: TGTGCCAGCAGCCGGACCGGGACCTGGGGTGAAAAACTGTTTTTT.

There are a few counts of this clonotype. This rearrangement joins TRBV20-1 to TRBJ2-3; TRBD2 agrees at 10 bases. V dropped 5 bases and J dropped 4; count of bases not matched to a gene: 6. Germline CDR1 reads DFQATT; CDR2 reads SNEGSKA (reference sequence). The CDR3 spans 14 residues. CDR3 residues: CSAQSGRAADTQYF. Written as DNA, the CDR3 is TGCAGTGCTCAAAGCGGGAGGGCCGCAGATACGCAGTATTTT.

A few counts support this clonotype. This sequence joins TRBV29-1 and TRBJ2-7, with D unresolved. There are 12 residues in the CDR3. Looked up from germline, CDR1 is SQVTM and CDR2 is ANQGSEA. V lost 4 bases, J lost 1 base, and 8 bases lay in between. CDR3 sequence reads: CSVVLDSYEQYF. In nucleotides, the CDR3 is TGCAGCGTTGTTCTAGATTCCTACGAGCAGTACTTC.

Ten or more counts support this clonotype. This chain joins TRBV11-2 and TRBJ2-3; tentatively, D is TRBD1 (6 bases). The CDR3 consists of 13 residues. CDR1 is SGHAT and CDR2 is FQNNGV in the germline V gene. Trimming removed 6 bases from V and 4 bases from J, with 11 bases in between. The CDR3 DNA reads as TGTGCCAGCAGAAGAAAGGGGGCAGATACGCAGTATTTT. Protein product: CASRRKGADTQYF.

Ten or more counts support this clonotype. The V gene is TRBV6-1, the J gene TRBJ2-7; D may be TRBD1 (7 bases). The CDR3 sequence is 17 residues long. Germline V gives CDR1 MNHNS, CDR2 SASEGT. Trimming removed 1 base at V and 5 bases at J, with 21 bases between. CDR3 DNA: TGTGCCAGCAGTGAAGGGGGGAATGGCAGGGGGAGGAACGAGCAGTACTTC. Protein sequence: CASSEGGNGRGRNEQYF.

The rearrangement joins TRBV9 to TRBJ2-7, with no clear D. This CDR3 spans 15 amino acids. The germline CDR1 and CDR2 sequences are SGDLS and YYNGEE. The ends were cut back, 4 bases at V and 0 bases at J, with 14 bases in the middle. CDR3 DNA sequence: TGTGCCAGCAGCCCCCGCCCTGAAGGCTCCTACGAGCAGTACTTC. As protein: CASSPRPEGSYEQYF.

The chain links TRBV6-2 or TRBV6-3 to TRBJ2-5; D is unclear. The germline gives CDR1 MNHEY, CDR2 SVGEGT. CDR3 length: 19 amino acids. Trimming took off 2 bases at V and 0 bases at J, with 22 bases between the two ends. This CDR3 is CASSYPIGPHLGYQETQYF. The CDR3 region has the DNA TGTGCCAGCAGTTACCCGATTGGGCCCCACCTTGGGTACCAAGAGACCCAGTACTTC.

CDR3 coding DNA: TGTGCCAGCAGCCCCAGGGGGGGTCCCGGCTACACCTTC. Translating gives CASSPRGGPGYTF. The chain has TRBV9 and TRBJ1-2, with 7 nucleotides matching TRBD1. This CDR3 has 13 residues. The V gene's germline CDR1 is SGDLS and CDR2 YYNGEE. The V segment lost 4 bases and the J segment 8 bases; nucleotides outside the gene matches: 8.

Only a few counts were recorded for this clonotype. This chain uses TRBV27 with TRBJ1-1; TRBD1 might be the D (5 bases). Looked up from germline, CDR1 is MNHEY and CDR2 is SMNVEV (reference sequence). The CDR3 runs to 16 residues. The ends were cut back, 4 bases at V and 0 bases at J, with 15 bases in the middle. In DNA form, the CDR3 reads TGTGCCAGCAGTTCACCACCGGGACTCCTGAACACTGAAGCTTTCTTT. Its translation is CASSSPPGLLNTEAFF.

This clonotype was recorded at least ten times. The chain joins TRBV12-3 or TRBV12-4 to TRBJ2-3; perhaps TRBD2 as D (6 bases). Trimming removed 6 bases at V and 4 bases at J, with 14 bases between. The CDR3 spans 14 residues. The CDR3 bases are TGTGCCAGCAGGCAACGGGGGTCCCCAGATACGCAGTATTTT. It specifies CASRQRGSPDTQYF.

This clonotype was counted only a few times. The chain couples TRBV20-1 to TRBJ2-7, with TRBD2 identical over 9 bases. The CDR3 runs 14 residues. V shed 3 bases, J shed 4 bases, and the junction held 7 bases outside the gene matches. CDR1 is DFQATT, CDR2 SNEGSKA, per germline (reference sequence). CDR3 in DNA: TGCAGTGCTAGTCGTGGCGGGGGGGCGTACGAGCAGTACTTC. Protein product: CSASRGGGAYEQYF.

This clonotype was detected only a few times. The V gene is TRBV9, the J gene TRBJ1-1, with 8 nucleotides matching TRBD1. CDR3 length: 14 amino acids. V trimming: 4 bases; J trimming: 2 bases; junction bases outside the gene matches: 4. From germline, CDR1 is SGDLS and CDR2 YYNGEE. The CDR3 DNA follows: TGTGCCAGCAGCCCGACAGGGGAAAACACTGAAGCTTTCTTT. This sequence encodes CASSPTGENTEAFF.

Points on this clonotype: One junction end does not reproduce the germline sequence, and a read error may be involved. The DNA for the CDR3 is TGTGCCAGCAACTACGAGAGCACATATACGCAGTATTTT. Its protein product is CASNYESTYTQYF. This chain links TRBV2 with TRBJ2-3, with D uncertain. The CDR3 has 13 residues. Germline V CDR1 and CDR2: SNHLY, FYNNEI.

This clonotype was counted at least ten times. The V gene is TRBV6-5, the J gene TRBJ2-5, with D maybe TRBD2 (5 bases). The CDR3 covers 15 residues. V was cut by 2 bases and J by 2 bases, with 12 bases left in between. In germline, CDR1 is MNHEY, CDR2 SVGAGI. The CDR3 spells CASSYGFGEQETQYF. As DNA, the CDR3 is TGTGCCAGCAGTTACGGGTTCGGGGAGCAAGAGACCCAGTACTTC.

This clonotype was seen more than once but under ten times. This rearrangement joins TRBV20-1 to TRBJ2-2; 16 positions match TRBD2. V dropped 4 bases and J dropped 2; count of bases not matched to a gene: 4. This CDR3 spans 17 amino acids. The germline CDR1 and CDR2 sequences are DFQATT and SNEGSKA (reference sequence). This CDR3 reads CSATGLAGGVNTGELFF. The DNA of the CDR3 is TGCAGTGCTACGGGACTAGCGGGGGGGGTAAACACCGGGGAGCTGTTTTTT.

This clonotype showed up just once. The chain joins TRBV6-2 or TRBV6-3 to TRBJ2-7, with TRBD1 matching over 10 bases. V trimming: 2 bases; J trimming: 2 bases; junction bases outside the gene matches: 0. This CDR3 spans 14 amino acids. The germline gives CDR1 MNHEY, CDR2 SVGEGT. The CDR3 is CASSYGQGAYEQYF. The CDR3 region has the DNA TGTGCCAGCAGTTACGGACAGGGGGCCTACGAGCAGTACTTC.

This clonotype was recorded many times. V gene TRBV5-1 combines with J gene TRBJ1-1; D remains unclear. Germline CDR1 and CDR2: SGHRS and YFSETQ. The CDR3 consists of 14 residues. V gave up 2 bases and J gave up 2 bases, with 10 bases separating them. The CDR3 sequence is CASSFTVTNTEAFF. The CDR3, as DNA: TGCGCCAGCAGCTTCACAGTAACAAACACTGAAGCTTTCTTT.

Concerning this clonotype: A much bigger clone sits one base away, suggesting this may be a read error. The rearrangement links TRBV15 to TRBJ2-2; TRBD2 agrees at 13 bases. CDR3 size: 19 residues. Germline CDR1 LNHNV, CDR2 YYDKDF (reference sequence). V dropped 0 bases and J dropped 4; count of bases not matched to a gene: 8. CDR3 protein: CATSREILAGGLTTGELFF. The DNA of the CDR3 is TGTGCCACCAGCAGAGAGATACTAGCGGGGGGGCTGACCACCGGGGAGCTGTTTTTT.

The chain is built from TRBV29-1 and TRBJ1-2; D call uncertain. Germline CDR1 SQVTM, CDR2 ANQGSEA. The CDR3 loop spans 12 amino acids. Trimming stripped 5 bases from V and 2 bases from J, with 9 bases between. CDR3 region: CSVLVGNYGYTF. The DNA of the CDR3 is TGCAGCGTTTTAGTGGGAAACTATGGCTACACCTTC.